This TCR beta chain was identified during a study of T-cell memory formation after mild COVID-19. TCRdb reprocessed the 5' RACE reads via MiXCR and lists one record per CDR3 protein. The data hold approximately 560,000 distinct CDR3 sequences, with 17% observed a single time. V was clipped by 4 bases and J by 6 bases; unmatched bases: 3. The CDR3 runs 13 residues. Germline CDR1 is SGHRS and CDR2 is YFSETQ. Source material: PBMCs or a T cell subset sorted from them (not recorded which). The chain joins TRBV5-1 to TRBJ2-1, with 8 bases aligning to TRBD1. The receptor's source is an adult woman who had mild COVID-19 (a few samples of this study predate the infection). Cell type and time point are not known. CDR3 in DNA: TGCGCCAGCAGCACGGACAGGGCCAATGAGCAGTTCTTC. Protein sequence: CASSTDRANEQFF.